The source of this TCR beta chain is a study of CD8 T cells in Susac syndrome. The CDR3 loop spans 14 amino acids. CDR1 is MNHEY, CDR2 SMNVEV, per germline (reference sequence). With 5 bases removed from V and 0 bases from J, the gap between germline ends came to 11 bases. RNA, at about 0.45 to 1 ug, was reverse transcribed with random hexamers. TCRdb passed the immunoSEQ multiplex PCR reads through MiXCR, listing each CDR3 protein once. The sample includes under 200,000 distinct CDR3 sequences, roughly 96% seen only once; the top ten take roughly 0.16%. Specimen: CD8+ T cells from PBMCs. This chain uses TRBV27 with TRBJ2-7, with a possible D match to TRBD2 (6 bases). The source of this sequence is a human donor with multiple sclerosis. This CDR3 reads CASSPRDFSYEQYF. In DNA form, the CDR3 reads TGTGCCAGCAGTCCGAGGGACTTCTCCTACGAGCAGTACTTC.